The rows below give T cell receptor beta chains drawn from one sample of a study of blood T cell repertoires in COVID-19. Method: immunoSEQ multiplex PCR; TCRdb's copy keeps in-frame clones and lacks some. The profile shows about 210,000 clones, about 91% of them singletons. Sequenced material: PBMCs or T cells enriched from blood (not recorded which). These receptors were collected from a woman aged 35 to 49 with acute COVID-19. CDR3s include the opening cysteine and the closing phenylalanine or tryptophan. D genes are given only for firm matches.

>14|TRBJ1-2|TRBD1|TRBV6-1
TGTGCCAGCAGTGACGACAGGGGAAGGTATGGCTACACCTTC
CASSDDRGRYGYTF
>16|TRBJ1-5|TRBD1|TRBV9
TGTGCCAGCAGCCCTAAGCAAGGGGGCGGCAATCAGCCCCAGCATTTT
CASSPKQGGGNQPQHF
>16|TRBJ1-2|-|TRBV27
TGTGCCAGCAGTCCCGGGAAGGGTAAAGTTTGGTATGGCTACACCTTC
CASSPGKGKVWYGYTF
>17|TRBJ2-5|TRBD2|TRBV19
TGTGCCAGTAGTATAGGGACTAGCGGGGGGGCCCGAGAGACCCAGTACTTC
CASSIGTSGGARETQYF
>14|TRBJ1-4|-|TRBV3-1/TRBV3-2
TGTGCCAGCAGCCAAGATATCGGCAGGGAAAAACTGTTTTTT
CASSQDIGREKLFF
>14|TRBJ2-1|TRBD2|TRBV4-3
TGCGCCAGCAGCGTGGGACTAGCGGGCTATGAGCAGTTCTTC
CASSVGLAGYEQFF
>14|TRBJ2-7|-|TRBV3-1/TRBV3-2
TGTGCCAGCAGCCAAGATCCCAGACTCGTAGAGCAGTACTTC
CASSQDPRLVEQYF
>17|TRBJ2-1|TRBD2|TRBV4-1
TGCGCCAGCAGCCAAGCCCTAGCGGACCCCGCCTACAATGAGCAGTTCTTC
CASSQALADPAYNEQFF
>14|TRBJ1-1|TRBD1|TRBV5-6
TGTGCCAGCAGTTCGGACAGGGTCAACACTGAAGCTTTCTTT
CASSSDRVNTEAFF
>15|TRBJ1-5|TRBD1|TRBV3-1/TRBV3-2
TGTGCCAGCCACCTAGGACAGGGGGAGGATCAGCCCCAGCATTTT
CASHLGQGEDQPQHF
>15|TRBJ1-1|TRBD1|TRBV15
TGTGCCACCAGCACCCCGGGACAGGGGAAGACTGAAGCTTTCTTT
CATSTPGQGKTEAFF
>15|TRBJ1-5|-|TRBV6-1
TGTGCCAGCAGTGAAATGCGGGCAGCGGGTGGGCCCCAGCATTTT
CASSEMRAAGGPQHF